The 21 T cell receptor beta chains below all came from one sample that was sequenced in a study of cytomegalovirus exposure and HLA in healthy donors. The PCR employed 60 Vbeta primers together with 13 Jbeta primers. Profiled with immunoSEQ multiplex PCR; TCRdb holds only in-frame clones, not every one. The sample lists tens of thousands of clones; 70% to 85% were seen once. Sequenced input: PBMCs. The receptors here all came from a woman aged 40 to 50 in good health and CMV-seronegative.

The chain recombines TRBV7-3 with TRBJ1-1; 9 bases line up with TRBD1. The V gene's germline CDR1 is SGHTA and CDR2 FQGTGA. J lost 5 bases, V lost 5 bases, and 9 bases had no gene match. The CDR3 extends over 15 amino acids. The CDR3 nucleotides are TGTGCCAGCAGCCCACAACGGACAGGGGCAACTGAAGCTTTCTTT. Its translation: CASSPQRTGATEAFF.

The V call is TRBV7-8, the J call TRBJ2-3; D gene unclear. The CDR3 has 13 amino acids. Germline loops: CDR1 SGHVS, CDR2 FQNEAQ. Trimming removed 1 base from V and 5 bases from J, with 7 bases in between. CDR3 nucleotide sequence: TGTGCCAGCAGCTTAGGACCGGGAGATACGCAGTATTTT. Translating gives CASSLGPGDTQYF.

V and J are TRBV19 and TRBJ1-1; TRBD1 is a possible D gene (6 bases). CDR1 and CDR2 from the germline V gene are LNHDA and SQIVND (reference sequence). This CDR3 has 14 amino acids. V dropped 3 bases and J dropped 1 base, with 9 bases sitting between them. The CDR3 here is CASSIRGPNTEAFF. In DNA, the CDR3 is TGTGCCAGTAGTATCAGGGGCCCGAACACTGAAGCTTTCTTT. Based on the CDR3 plus reference TRBV19 and TRBJ1-1, the full variable domain is DGGITQSPKYLFRKEGQNVTLSCEQNLNHDAMYWYRQDPGQGLRLIYYSQIVNDFQKGDIAEGYSVSREKKESFPLTVTSAQKNPTAFYLCASSIRGPNTEAFFGQGTRLTVV.

The gene calls are TRBV5-5 and TRBJ2-5; 14 nucleotides align to TRBD2. The length of the CDR3 is 15 residues. V was pared by 4 bases and J by 5 bases, with 4 bases of the junction left unmatched. The V gene's germline CDR1 is SGHKS and CDR2 YYEKEE (reference sequence). This chain's CDR3 is CASSPRTSGRETQYF. DNA for the CDR3: TGTGCCAGCAGCCCAAGGACTAGCGGGAGGGAGACCCAGTACTTC.

The chain joins TRBV2 to TRBJ1-5, with TRBD1 matching 8 bases. After removal of 7 bases from V and 9 bases from J, the junction contained 14 bases not matched to a gene. The CDR3 length is 15 residues. Germline-derived CDR1 and CDR2 are SNHLY and FYNNEI. CDR3 sequence (DNA): TGTGCCAGCACCAGGACAGGGCCAGGTTTAGGGCCCCAGCATTTT. Translation gives CASTRTGPGLGPQHF.

This chain links TRBV4-3 with TRBJ1-1; 9 bases match TRBD1. Germline trimming cut 2 bases from V and 5 bases from J; bases unmatched to any gene: 6. The CDR3 runs to 15 residues. The germline CDR1 and CDR2 sequences are LGHNA and YSLEER. The CDR3 is CASSQQTGGWTEAFF. The CDR3 nucleotides are TGCGCCAGCAGCCAACAAACAGGGGGCTGGACTGAAGCTTTCTTT.

This sequence joins TRBV7-2 and TRBJ2-1, with D possibly matching TRBD2 (5 bases). Looked up from germline, CDR1 is SGHTA and CDR2 is FQGNSA. The CDR3 is 15 amino acids. V lost 5 bases to trimming and J lost 10 bases, with 21 bases between them. CDR3 loop: CASSAMTGLADEQFF. CDR3 sequence (DNA): TGTGCCAGCAGCGCGATGACTGGACTTGCGGACGAGCAGTTCTTC.

This clone was counted only a few times. V and J are TRBV7-3 and TRBJ2-6, with D possibly TRBD1 on 6 matching bases. Germline lookup yields CDR1 SGHTA and CDR2 FQGTGA. The CDR3 covers 15 residues. Trimming cost V 5 bases and J 0 bases, with 8 bases left between them. The CDR3 DNA reads as TGTGCCAGCAGCGTCAGGGGCTCTGGGGCCAACGTCCTGACTTTC. Protein sequence: CASSVRGSGANVLTF.

The chain uses TRBV4-2 and TRBJ2-7; possible D gene TRBD1, 5 bases. V gave up 1 base and J gave up 7 bases, with 5 bases separating them. From germline, CDR1 is LGHNA and CDR2 YNFKEQ. The CDR3 consists of 11 residues. The CDR3 loop is CASSQGQEQYF. The CDR3, as DNA: TGTGCCAGCAGCCAAGGACAGGAGCAGTACTTC.

The J gene is TRBJ2-3, the V gene TRBV5-6; 10 positions agree with TRBD1. The V gene end was trimmed by 2 bases and the J gene end by 0 bases; junction bases not matched to a gene: 3. The CDR3 is 16 amino acids. Germline V lookup: CDR1 SGHDT, CDR2 YYEEEE. Here the CDR3 reads CASSFGQGGSTDTQYF. The CDR3 DNA is TGTGCCAGCAGCTTCGGACAGGGGGGTAGCACAGATACGCAGTATTTT.

This sequence joins TRBV28 and TRBJ2-7; 7 nucleotides match TRBD1. The CDR3 sequence is 16 residues long. CDR1 and CDR2 (germline): MDHEN, SYDVKM. The trim removed 2 bases at V and 0 bases at J, leaving 7 bases unmatched. The CDR3 DNA sequence: TGTGCCAGCAGTTTACCTGGGACAGTAAGCTCCTACGAGCAGTACTTC. Translating it yields CASSLPGTVSSYEQYF.

The V call is TRBV6-6, the J call TRBJ1-3; D may be TRBD1 (6 bases). The CDR3 runs 14 residues. The V end lost 6 bases, the J end lost 4 bases, and 13 bases lay between the germline ends. Germline values: CDR1 MNHNY, CDR2 SVGAGI (reference sequence). CDR3 DNA: TGTGCCAGCAGCTCCGGGACAACCGGAAACACCATATATTTT. Protein sequence: CASSSGTTGNTIYF.

This chain joins TRBV19 and TRBJ1-5; D is unresolved. CDR1 LNHDA and CDR2 SQIVND come from the germline V gene (reference sequence). V was shortened by 6 bases and J by 2 bases, with 8 bases between the two germline ends. The CDR3 has 13 residues. DNA of the CDR3: TGTGCCAGTAGATCCCGCGGCAATCAGCCCCAGCATTTT. This codes for CASRSRGNQPQHF.

The table lists this clone with a count of one. This chain connects TRBV30 to TRBJ1-2; 7 bases map to TRBD1. Germline CDR1 and CDR2: GTSNPN and SVGIG (reference sequence). CDR3 size: 15 residues. J gave up 4 bases and V 1 base, and 9 bases lay outside the gene matches. The CDR3 region has the DNA TGTGCCTGGAGTGCGGGGACAGTTACCTTCTATGGCTACACCTTC. Encoded protein: CAWSAGTVTFYGYTF.

The chain recombines TRBV6-6 with TRBJ2-3; 7 bases map to TRBD2. The germline CDR1 and CDR2 sequences are MNHNY and SVGAGI (reference sequence). This CDR3 is built from 15 residues. V was pared by 7 bases and J by 2 bases, with 9 bases of the junction left unmatched. The DNA for the CDR3 is TGTGCCAGCACACTTCCTAGCGGACCCACAGATACGCAGTATTTT. Protein product: CASTLPSGPTDTQYF.

The chain links TRBV19 to TRBJ1-5; TRBD1 aligns across 7 bases. CDR1 is LNHDA and CDR2 is SQIVND in the germline V gene (reference sequence). The junction had 9 bases not matched to a gene; V was cut back by 4 bases and J by 6 bases. CDR3 length: 15 amino acids. CDR3 region: CASSTGRQGGQPQHF. The CDR3 DNA is TGTGCCAGTAGTACTGGACGACAGGGCGGTCAGCCCCAGCATTTT.

V and J are TRBV7-2 and TRBJ2-1, with 9 nucleotides matching TRBD1. The CDR3 length is 15 residues. Per germline, CDR1 SGHTA and CDR2 FQGNSA. Losses at the gene ends were 6 bases for V and 0 bases for J; bases not matched to a gene: 3. The CDR3 DNA reads as TGTGCCAGCAGATGGGACAGGGACTCCTACAATGAGCAGTTCTTC. Protein product: CASRWDRDSYNEQFF.

The J gene is TRBJ2-4, the V gene TRBV2; 13 bases map to TRBD2. CDR1 and CDR2 (germline): SNHLY, FYNNEI. The CDR3 consists of 17 residues. Trimming at V came to 4 bases and at J to 8 bases, leaving 11 bases not matched to a gene. DNA for the CDR3: TGTGCCAGCAGTGTCGGACTAGCGGGAGTAGGGTTGGACATTCAGTACTTC. Translating it yields CASSVGLAGVGLDIQYF.

This clone occurred once. The CDR3 here is CASSPDRRRETQYF. CDR3 DNA sequence: TGTGCCAGCAGCCCGGACAGGAGGCGAGAGACCCAGTACTTC. The V gene is TRBV7-2, the J gene TRBJ2-5, with 7 bases identical to TRBD1. Germline CDR1 reads SGHTA; CDR2 reads FQGNSA. The CDR3 sequence is 14 residues long. With V trimmed by 5 bases and J by 4 bases, 7 bases remained unmatched.

This clone was recorded only once. The V gene is TRBV2, the J gene TRBJ2-3; TRBD2 matches at 10 bases. The CDR3 runs to 17 residues. The ends lost 4 bases at V and 0 bases at J; junction bases unmatched: 7. Germline CDR1 SNHLY, CDR2 FYNNEI. CDR3 nucleotides: TGTGCCAGCAGTGTTAAGCGGGGGGGCCAAAGCACAGATACGCAGTATTTT. The encoded protein is CASSVKRGGQSTDTQYF.

This clone was counted a single time. This chain joins TRBV29-1 and TRBJ2-1; maybe TRBD1 (5 bases). The CDR3 loop spans 12 amino acids. The germline V gene encodes CDR1 SQVTM and CDR2 ANQGSEA. Trimming took off 0 bases at V and 8 bases at J, with 8 bases between the two ends. The CDR3 here is CSVEDRADEQFF. DNA for the CDR3: TGCAGCGTTGAAGACAGGGCCGATGAGCAGTTCTTC.